This T cell receptor beta chain comes out of a study of neurological immune-mediated disorders. Via MiXCR, TCRdb re-called the 5' RACE reads, giving one row per CDR3 protein. The profile shows about 39,000 distinct CDR3 sequences, 6.5% to 7.5% of them singletons. The sample holds many counts of this clonotype. This CDR3 is 12 amino acids long. Germline V gene lookup returns CDR1 DFQATT and CDR2 SNEGSKA (reference sequence). Between the trimmed V and J ends, which lost 6 bases and 2 bases, there was a span of 11 bases. Sorted libraries were derived from 800,000 to 1,000,000 CD4+ or CD8+ T cells. The chain combines TRBV20-1 with TRBJ2-7, with D possibly being TRBD1 or TRBD2 (6 bases each). The sequence was obtained from a man aged 50 or older in good health. The specimen was CD4+ T cells from blood. CDR3 residues: CSAPRGAYEQYF. The DNA for the CDR3 is TGCAGTGCCCCTAGGGGGGCCTACGAGCAGTACTTC.